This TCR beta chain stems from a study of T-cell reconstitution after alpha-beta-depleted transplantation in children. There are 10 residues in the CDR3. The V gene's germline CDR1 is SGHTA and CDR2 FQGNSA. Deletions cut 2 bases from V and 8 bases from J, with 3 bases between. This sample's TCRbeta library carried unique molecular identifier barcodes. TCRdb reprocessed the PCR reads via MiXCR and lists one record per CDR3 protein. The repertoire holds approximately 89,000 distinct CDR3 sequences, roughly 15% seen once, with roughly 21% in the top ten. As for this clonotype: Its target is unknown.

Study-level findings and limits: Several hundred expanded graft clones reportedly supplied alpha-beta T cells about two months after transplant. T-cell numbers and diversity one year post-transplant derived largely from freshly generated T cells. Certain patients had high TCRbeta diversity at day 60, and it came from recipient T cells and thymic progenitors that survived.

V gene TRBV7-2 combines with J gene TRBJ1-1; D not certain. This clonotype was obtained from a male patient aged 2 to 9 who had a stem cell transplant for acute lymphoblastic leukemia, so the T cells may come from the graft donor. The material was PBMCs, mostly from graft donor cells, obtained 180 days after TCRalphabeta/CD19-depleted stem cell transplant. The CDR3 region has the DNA TGTGCCAGCAGCTTATTCGAAGCTTTCTTT. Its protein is CASSLFEAFF.